One and the same sample provided the 23 T cell receptor beta chains below, sequenced in a study of identical twins. TCRdb called the 5' RACE reads again in MiXCR, with one record for every CDR3 protein. The data show more than 400,000 distinct CDR3 sequences, over 12% seen once. These data were also reused for a study on yellow fever vaccine responses in identical twins.

The specimen sequenced was CD4+ T cells sorted from blood. All receptors derive from a woman younger than 30 in good health.

This clonotype has more than one count but fewer than ten. The J gene is TRBJ2-7, the V gene TRBV6-5, with TRBD2 identical over 9 bases. There are 15 residues in the CDR3. In germline, CDR1 is MNHEY, CDR2 SVGAGI. The V gene end was trimmed by 2 bases and the J gene end by 2 bases; junction bases not matched to a gene: 4. The CDR3 DNA reads TGTGCCAGCAGTTACCGCAGACTAGCGGCCTACGAGCAGTACTTC. Protein product: CASSYRRLAAYEQYF.

The chain uses TRBV6-1 and TRBJ2-7, with 9 bases identical to TRBD1. The CDR3 extends over 19 amino acids. The germline gives CDR1 MNHNS, CDR2 SASEGT. V lost 6 bases, J lost 4 bases, and 22 bases stayed unmatched. The CDR3 spells CASSLSGQGAGGGRYEQYF. The CDR3 nucleotides are TGTGCCAGCAGCCTGTCGGGACAGGGCGCAGGGGGAGGGCGTTACGAGCAGTACTTC.

This clonotype was counted between two and nine times. This sequence joins TRBV2 and TRBJ1-1; the D is unclear. V gave up 6 bases and J gave up 3 bases, with 14 bases separating them. Germline V CDR1 and CDR2: SNHLY, FYNNEI. The CDR3 spans 14 residues. CDR3: CASRTDARDTEAFF. The CDR3 nucleotides read TGTGCCAGCAGGACGGACGCACGGGACACTGAAGCTTTCTTT.

Only a few counts were recorded for this clonotype. The CDR3 is CASSLGTVLGSYNEQFF. CDR3 sequence (DNA): TGTGCCAGCAGTTTAGGGACAGTCCTTGGGTCCTACAATGAGCAGTTCTTC. The chain combines TRBV12-3 or TRBV12-4 with TRBJ2-1, with D perhaps matching TRBD1 (6 bases). The CDR3 sequence is 17 residues long. V was pared by 1 base and J by 1 base, with 14 bases between.

This clonotype was observed a few times. The CDR3 protein is CASSEPGETQYF. The DNA of the CDR3 is TGCGCCAGCAGCGAACCAGGGGAGACCCAGTACTTC. The genes are TRBV5-1 and TRBJ2-5; D possibly corresponds to TRBD1 (5 bases). The germline V gene has CDR1 SGHRS and CDR2 YFSETQ. V dropped 4 bases and J dropped 5 bases, with 9 bases sitting between them. The CDR3 consists of 12 residues.

The CDR3 DNA reads as TGTGCCAGCAGGGTCCACGACCGGGAGCTGTTTTTT. Amino acids: CASRVHDRELFF. The chain carries TRBV28 and TRBJ2-2; D is ambiguous. The ends were cut back, 6 bases at V and 9 bases at J, with 11 bases in the middle. Germline V gene lookup returns CDR1 MDHEN and CDR2 SYDVKM. The CDR3 contains 12 residues.

The genes are TRBV29-1 and TRBJ2-5, with D possibly TRBD2 on 6 matching bases. In germline, CDR1 is SQVTM, CDR2 ANQGSEA. The V gene lost 6 bases and the J gene lost 1 base, with 12 bases spanning the gap. This CDR3 is built from 13 residues. CDR3 nucleotides: TGCAGCGTGGACGGACTAACCCAAGAGACCCAGTACTTC. It codes for CSVDGLTQETQYF.

This chain connects TRBV29-1 to TRBJ2-2, with D possibly TRBD2 on 6 matching bases. This CDR3 spans 16 amino acids. V was clipped by 2 bases and J by 1 base, with 14 bases between them. Per the germline V gene, CDR1 is SQVTM and CDR2 is ANQGSEA. The CDR3 reads CSVETGIAENTGELFF. The CDR3 bases are TGCAGCGTTGAAACGGGGATAGCGGAGAACACCGGGGAGCTGTTTTTT.

This clonotype showed up just a few times. The gene calls are TRBV5-1 and TRBJ2-7; D remains unclear. The CDR3 covers 14 residues. Between the trimmed V and J ends, which lost 2 bases and 3 bases, there was a span of 12 bases. Looked up from germline, CDR1 is SGHRS and CDR2 is YFSETQ. In DNA, the CDR3 is TGCGCCAGCAGCTTACAAGGTACCCTCTACGAGCAGTACTTC. Encoded protein: CASSLQGTLYEQYF.

This clonotype occurred a few times. V gene TRBV14 combines with J gene TRBJ2-2; TRBD1 is a possible D gene (6 bases). Trimming stripped 2 bases from V and 4 bases from J, with 14 bases between. The CDR3 runs 16 residues. The germline V gene has CDR1 SGHDN and CDR2 FVKESK. Here the CDR3 reads CASSQTQGLSTGELFF. The CDR3 DNA reads as TGTGCCAGCAGCCAAACTCAGGGGCTGAGCACCGGGGAGCTGTTTTTT.

The chain carries TRBV11-2 and TRBJ2-5; D possibly corresponds to TRBD1 (6 bases). CDR3 size: 14 residues. Germline CDR1 reads SGHAT; CDR2 reads FQNNGV. V lost 5 bases and J 2 bases, leaving 12 bases between the germline ends. CDR3 amino acids: CASSETGFQETQYF. The DNA of the CDR3 is TGTGCCAGCAGCGAAACAGGGTTTCAAGAGACCCAGTACTTC.

This chain's CDR3 is CSARDWGGVGGETQYF. DNA for the CDR3: TGCAGTGCTAGAGATTGGGGGGGCGTGGGTGGAGAGACCCAGTACTTC. The chain has TRBV20-1 and TRBJ2-5, with a tentative D call TRBD2 (7 bases). Deletions cut 0 bases from V and 4 bases from J, with 18 bases between. The CDR3 covers 16 residues. Germline-derived CDR1 and CDR2 are DFQATT and SNEGSKA (reference sequence).

This clonotype occurred a few times. This chain joins TRBV11-3 and TRBJ2-7; 14 nucleotides line up with TRBD2. Germline loops: CDR1 SGHNT, CDR2 YENEEA. After removal of 5 bases from V and 7 bases from J, the junction contained 10 bases not matched to a gene. This CDR3 is 16 amino acids long. DNA of the CDR3: TGTGCCAGCAGCGGAGGACTAGCGGGAGGAGTAGGGGAGCAGTACTTC. It codes for CASSGGLAGGVGEQYF.

The sample holds many counts of this clonotype. The chain uses TRBV20-1 and TRBJ1-5; 7 nucleotides agree with TRBD1. Germline values: CDR1 DFQATT, CDR2 SNEGSKA (reference sequence). The CDR3 has 15 amino acids. V lost 0 bases and J lost 4; bases outside the gene matches: 6. The CDR3 reads CSARDSGTANQPQHF. CDR3 sequence (DNA): TGCAGTGCTAGAGATTCGGGGACAGCTAATCAGCCCCAGCATTTT.

This chain links TRBV11-1 with TRBJ1-5, with TRBD1 as a possible D gene (6 bases). The CDR3 extends over 18 amino acids. The germline V gene encodes CDR1 SGHAT and CDR2 FQDESV (reference sequence). V lost 5 bases to trimming and J lost 5 bases, with 25 bases between them. The CDR3 loop is CASSTGPGGAGVDQPQHF. CDR3 DNA sequence: TGTGCCAGCAGCACCGGGCCCGGGGGGGCAGGGGTGGATCAGCCCCAGCATTTT.

This clonotype was counted at least ten times. This rearrangement joins TRBV11-2 to TRBJ2-5; D not certain. This CDR3 region has 10 residues. Trimming took 6 bases from V and 5 from J, leaving 4 bases between them. The germline V gene has CDR1 SGHAT and CDR2 FQNNGV. The CDR3 is CASRGETQYF. The CDR3, as DNA: TGTGCCAGCAGGGGGGAGACCCAGTACTTC.

The chain carries TRBV7-6 and TRBJ1-1; weak D call: TRBD1 (5 bases). V was shortened by 5 bases and J by 1 base, with 14 bases between the two germline ends. CDR1 is SGHVS and CDR2 is FNYEAQ in the germline V gene. The CDR3 contains 15 residues. Here the CDR3 reads CASSPAGTPNTEAFF. CDR3 DNA sequence: TGTGCCAGCAGCCCCGCCGGGACGCCGAACACTGAAGCTTTCTTT.

As regards this clonotype: Given a much more abundant clone one base away, this may be a read error. The rearrangement joins TRBV12-3 or TRBV12-4 to TRBJ2-3, with 16 bases identical to TRBD2. The CDR3 totals 18 residues. V lost 8 bases and J lost 3; bases outside the gene matches: 11. The CDR3 DNA sequence: TGTGCCAGCTGTGTCCCGGGACTAGCGGGGGGGCCAACAGATACGCAGTATTTT. It encodes CASCVPGLAGGPTDTQYF.

CDR3 nucleotide sequence: TGTGCCAGCAGCCCTGAGGGACAGGGCCTAGAGCAGTACTTC. This gives the protein CASSPEGQGLEQYF. The chain carries TRBV9 and TRBJ2-7, with 9 nucleotides matching TRBD1. V shed 4 bases and J 7 bases; nucleotides not matched to a gene: 9. The length of the CDR3 is 14 residues. The germline V gene encodes CDR1 SGDLS and CDR2 YYNGEE.

This clonotype was seen a few times. This chain's CDR3 is CASIESGMDNEQFF. In nucleotides, the CDR3 is TGTGCCAGCATCGAAAGCGGGATGGACAATGAGCAGTTCTTC. V is TRBV12-3 or TRBV12-4 and J is TRBJ2-1; 7 nucleotides agree with TRBD2. This CDR3 has 14 amino acids. The J segment lost 5 bases and the V segment lost 7 bases, leaving 8 bases of the junction unmatched.

The chain is built from TRBV5-1 and TRBJ2-1; 7 nucleotides match TRBD1. The CDR3 has 15 residues. After removal of 4 bases from V and 4 bases from J, the junction contained 8 bases not matched to a gene. CDR1 and CDR2 (germline): SGHRS, YFSETQ. The CDR3 loop reads CASSRTTGTYNEQFF. The CDR3 bases are TGCGCCAGCAGCCGGACGACAGGGACGTACAATGAGCAGTTCTTC.

This clonotype was seen repeatedly, ten times or more. The genes are TRBV12-3 or TRBV12-4 and TRBJ2-1, with D unclear. The CDR3 is 12 residues long. V gave up 7 bases and J gave up 9 bases, with 13 bases separating them. The CDR3 region is CASNLPRVEQFF. CDR3 sequence (DNA): TGTGCCAGCAACCTCCCCCGGGTTGAGCAGTTCTTC.

This clonotype came up a few times. In DNA form, the CDR3 reads TGTGCCACCAGCAGCAGGCGGTACAATGAGCAGTTCTTC. This codes for CATSSRRYNEQFF. The chain carries TRBV15 and TRBJ2-1, with D hard to call. V was pared by 3 bases and J by 4 bases, with 7 bases between. This CDR3 region has 13 residues. CDR1 LNHNV and CDR2 YYDKDF come from the germline V gene (reference sequence).